This T cell receptor (beta chain) was identified during a study of blood T cell repertoires in COVID-19 (dated by TCRdb to about 2020). Regarding the research as a whole: Samples from collaborators originated in the United States, Italy and Spain and spanned both the acute and convalescent phases of COVID-19. Subjects who had been exposed to COVID-19, were actively infected with it, or had recovered from it provided the deeply sampled blood TCRbeta repertoires that made up the dataset. The samples were drawn from the first 160 participants of the ongoing ImmuneRACE study and from over a thousand subjects provided by 6 global collaborators. A freely available public database, intended as a resource for researchers studying the immune response to SARS-CoV-2, is where the repertoires were released. HLA class I and class II types, where available, came from metadata supplied by the sample provider rather than from assay-based typing. Sample metadata almost always included a de-identified subject ID, COVID-19 status, age in years and sex. The material from the prospective study consisted of cDNA or gDNA derived from T cells, B-cell-depleted T cells, or PBMCs.

TCRbeta CDR3 regions were amplified from genomic DNA using the immunoSEQ Assay, a bias-controlled multiplex PCR. The original pipeline was this. The number of nucleated cells in each sample was estimated from the amplification of reference gene primers within the assay. Sequence reads were collapsed and filtered to measure the absolute abundance of every unique TCRbeta CDR3 rearrangement. For each sample, productive Simpson clonality was calculated as the square root of Simpson's diversity index across productive rearrangements. TCRdb's version of the immuneACCESS table is confined to in-frame rearrangements and falls short of the full clone set. An unresolved V gene accounts for under half of the shortfall where checked; the remainder is of unknown origin. V and J calls and clone size are those listed in that table; D and trimming were worked out from the DNA. Here the sample has about 250,000 clones; about 91% occur a single time. The top ten constitute 6.3% of the sample.

Study-wide conclusions, independent of this receptor: The amount of clinical and demographic metadata varied by source and participant and was provided uncurated.

On this clone itself: Its specific antigen is unknown. No much larger clone exists at a distance of one base, and base qualities are not known.

One collaborating source in Seattle enrolled patients while the patients were actively infected and followed the patients over time throughout the course of disease. The collaborating institutions used their own protocols to collect whole blood in K2EDTA tubes. For TCRbeta analysis, collaborators shipped samples in one of three forms: frozen whole blood, isolated PBMCs, or DNA extracted from either of those sample types. Sequencing was carried out using peripheral blood. The clonotype comes from a woman aged 25 to 39 with COVID-19, enrolled during active disease.

The CDR3 corresponds to CASSNRENEQYV. The sequence in DNA is TGTGCCAGCAGTAACAGAGAAAACGAGCAGTACGTC. The chain employs TRBV6-1 and TRBJ2-7; no D gene call is confident. CDR1 MNHNS and CDR2 SASEGT were looked up in the germline V gene. The CDR3 contains 12 residues, cysteine and valine counted. The only DNA kept is the CDR3, 36 bases in frame from the first base. V is cut by 5 bases and J by 5 bases, and the space between the germline ends is 10 bases.